These 2 T cell receptor beta chains originate from one sample sequenced in a study of T cells after yellow fever vaccination. In TCRdb, the 5' RACE reads were re-called with MiXCR into one record per CDR3 protein. The sample shows roughly 400,000 distinct CDR3 sequences, approximately 18% of them seen only once. Sequenced material: PBMCs, taken before the yellow fever booster vaccination. These receptors came from a man younger than 30 who received the YFV17D yellow fever vaccine.

The J gene is TRBJ2-3, the V gene TRBV4-3, with a possible D match to TRBD2 (6 bases). Germline assignment: CDR1 LGHNA and CDR2 YSLEER. The CDR3 contains 15 residues. The V and J ends lost 2 bases and 0 bases respectively, with 9 bases between them. This chain's CDR3 is CASSQRGTSTDTQYF. The CDR3 DNA reads as TGCGCCAGCAGCCAACGGGGGACTAGCACAGATACGCAGTATTTT.

V is TRBV7-2 and J is TRBJ2-2, with TRBD2 identical over 10 bases. The CDR3 contains 19 residues. Trimming took 0 bases from V and 5 from J; bases not matched to a gene: 12. Germline lookup yields CDR1 SGHTA and CDR2 FQGNSA. The CDR3 coding sequence is TGTGCCAGCAGCTTAGCTCCCCCGGGAGCGGGGGGGCGAACCGGGGAGCTGTTTTTT. It encodes CASSLAPPGAGGRTGELFF.